Following are 2 T cell receptor beta chains from one sample sequenced in a study of shared clonotypes between healthy human individuals (TCRdb year 2020). Library preparation employed the immunoSEQ multiplex PCR assay. The table comes from immuneACCESS by way of TCRdb, which keeps in-frame sequences with V and J called. Part of the clones is missing from these tables; in studies checked, under half for an unresolved V gene and the rest for unknown reasons. The sample records hundreds of thousands of clones, around three quarters of which are singletons. The top ten clonotypes cover around 1.7% of the sample. The source material was memory CD4+ T cells sorted from blood. Per the publication, the cell subset or site label means: CD45RA-negative fraction. These receptors were collected from a woman aged 25-40 years in good health.

In nucleotides, the CDR3 is TGTGCCAGCAGACTCACAGGAGACCAGCCCCAGCATTTT. Its translation: CASRLTGDQPQHF. The chain combines TRBV6-1 with TRBJ1-5; D might be TRBD1 (5 bases). V shed 6 bases and J shed 7 bases, with 13 bases lying between them. This CDR3 has 13 amino acids. Germline assignment: CDR1 MNHNS and CDR2 SASEGT.

The chain employs TRBV19 and TRBJ2-5; D unclear. The CDR3 is made up of 12 amino acids. V was shortened by 4 bases and J by 5 bases, with 8 bases between the two germline ends. The germline V gene has CDR1 LNHDA and CDR2 SQIVND (reference sequence). In DNA, the CDR3 is TGTGCCAGTAGTAACCAGTTGGAGACCCAGTACTTC. It codes for CASSNQLETQYF.